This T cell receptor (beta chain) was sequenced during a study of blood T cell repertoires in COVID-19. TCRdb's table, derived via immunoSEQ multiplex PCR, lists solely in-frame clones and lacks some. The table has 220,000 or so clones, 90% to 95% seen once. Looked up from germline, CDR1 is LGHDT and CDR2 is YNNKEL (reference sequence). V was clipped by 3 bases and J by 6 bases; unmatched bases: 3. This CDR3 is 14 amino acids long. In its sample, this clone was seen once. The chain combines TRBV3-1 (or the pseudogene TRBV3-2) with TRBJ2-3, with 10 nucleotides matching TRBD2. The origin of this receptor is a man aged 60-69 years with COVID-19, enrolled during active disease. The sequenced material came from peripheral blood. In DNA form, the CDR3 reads TGTGCCAGCAGCCACGCAGCGGGGGGGGATACGCAGTATTTT. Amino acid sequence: CASSHAAGGDTQYF.